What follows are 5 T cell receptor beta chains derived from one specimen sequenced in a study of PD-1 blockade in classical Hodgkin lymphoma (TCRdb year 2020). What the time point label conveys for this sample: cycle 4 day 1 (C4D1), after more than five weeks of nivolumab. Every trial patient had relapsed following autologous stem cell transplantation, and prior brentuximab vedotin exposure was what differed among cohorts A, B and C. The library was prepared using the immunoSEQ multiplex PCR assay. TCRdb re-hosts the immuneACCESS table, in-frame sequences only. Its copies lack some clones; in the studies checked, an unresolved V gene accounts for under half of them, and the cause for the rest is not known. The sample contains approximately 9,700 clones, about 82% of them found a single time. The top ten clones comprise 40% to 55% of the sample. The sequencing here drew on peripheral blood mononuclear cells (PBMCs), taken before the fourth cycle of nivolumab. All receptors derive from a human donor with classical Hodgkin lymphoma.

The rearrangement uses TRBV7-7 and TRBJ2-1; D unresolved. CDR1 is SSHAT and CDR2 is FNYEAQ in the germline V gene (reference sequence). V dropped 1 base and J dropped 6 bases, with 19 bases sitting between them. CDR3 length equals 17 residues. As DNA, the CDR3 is TGTGCCAGCAGCTTAGGATTTGCGGTCGGCGTACCCAATGAGCAGTTCTTC. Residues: CASSLGFAVGVPNEQFF.

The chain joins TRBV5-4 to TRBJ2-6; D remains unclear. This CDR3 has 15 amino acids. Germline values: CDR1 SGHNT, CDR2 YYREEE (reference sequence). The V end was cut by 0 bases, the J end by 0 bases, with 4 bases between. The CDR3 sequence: CASSLDFSGANVLTF. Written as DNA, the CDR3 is TGTGCCAGCAGCTTGGACTTCTCTGGGGCCAACGTCCTGACTTTC.

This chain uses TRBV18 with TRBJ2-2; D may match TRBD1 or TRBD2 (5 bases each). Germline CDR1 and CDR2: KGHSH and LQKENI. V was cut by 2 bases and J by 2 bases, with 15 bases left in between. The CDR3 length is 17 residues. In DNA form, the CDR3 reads TGTGCCAGCTCACCAATAGTTGGGACCGACAACACCGGGGAGCTGTTTTTT. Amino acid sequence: CASSPIVGTDNTGELFF.

In DNA form, the CDR3 reads TGTGCCACCAGCAGGGGGGCCGAGGCTAACTATGGCTACACCTTC. Protein product: CATSRGAEANYGYTF. V usage is TRBV15 and J usage is TRBJ1-2; possibly TRBD1 for D (6 bases). V lost 3 bases and J lost 0, with 11 bases in between. The CDR3 covers 15 residues. CDR1 and CDR2 (germline): LNHNV, YYDKDF (reference sequence).

In nucleotides, the CDR3 is TGTGCCTGGAGCTCAGGGGTCTTTGGGGCTTTCTTT. Translating gives CAWSSGVFGAFF. The V and J genes are TRBV30 and TRBJ1-1; perhaps TRBD1 as D (6 bases). Germline CDR1 GTSNPN, CDR2 SVGIG (reference sequence). CDR3 size: 12 residues. The V end lost 3 bases, the J end lost 11 bases, and 16 bases lay between the germline ends.